The TCR beta chain described here comes from a study of blood T cell repertoires in COVID-19. Worth noting for this clone: At one end the junction does not follow the germline gene, possibly because of a read error.

In germline, CDR1 is MGHRA, CDR2 YSYEKL. This CDR3 comprises 15 residues. Sequenced by immunoSEQ multiplex PCR; TCRdb stores in-frame clones only, minus some. The repertoire has about 130,000 clones, around 88% of them found once; the top ten carry around a tenth. This chain joins TRBV4-1 and TRBJ2-5; the match to TRBD1 covers 8 bases. This TCR came from a man aged 50 to 60 with acute or convalescent COVID-19. The sample was peripheral blood. Here the CDR3 DNA reads TGCGCCAGCAGCCAGGGGGACAGGAGCCAAGAGACCCGGTACTTC. As protein: CASSQGDRSQETRYF.